This TCR beta chain emerged from a study of blood T cell repertoires in COVID-19. Overall study: The United States, Italy and Spain supplied acute and convalescent COVID-19 samples. Nucleic acid was either cDNA or gDNA, and it came from T cells, B-cell-depleted T cells, or PBMCs.

In the authors' workflow: Amplification of reference gene primers provided the estimated nucleated cell counts. Only in-frame clones appear in the TCRdb table, and some are missing; sequencing was by immunoSEQ multiplex PCR. V, J and clone size are those of that table, while D and trimming were read from the DNA. This table holds about 140,000 clones, almost 80% found once. CDR1 and CDR2 from the germline V gene are SGDLS and YYNGEE. The CDR3 runs 14 residues. Trimming removed 6 bases from V and 10 bases from J; junction bases left unmatched: 13. This clone was detected a few times. The clonotype was recovered from a man in his forties or fifties with active or convalescent COVID-19. V and J are TRBV9 and TRBJ2-1; 7 bases are a match to TRBD2. The material sequenced was peripheral blood. The CDR3 sequence: CASTPREGLSEQFF. As DNA, the CDR3 is TGTGCCAGCACCCCGAGGGAGGGGCTAAGCGAGCAGTTCTTC.